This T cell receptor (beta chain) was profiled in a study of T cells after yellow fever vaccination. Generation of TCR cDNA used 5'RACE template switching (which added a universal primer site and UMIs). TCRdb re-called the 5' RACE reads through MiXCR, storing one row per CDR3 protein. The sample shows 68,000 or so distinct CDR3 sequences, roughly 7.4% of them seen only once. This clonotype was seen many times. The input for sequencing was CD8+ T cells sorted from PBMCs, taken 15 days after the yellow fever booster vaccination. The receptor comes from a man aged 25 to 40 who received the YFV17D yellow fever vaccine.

CDR3 amino acids: CSAKGQGGLAGVPDTQYF. The CDR3 DNA reads TGCAGTGCGAAAGGACAGGGGGGACTAGCGGGAGTCCCAGATACGCAGTATTTT. The genes are TRBV20-1 and TRBJ2-3; 14 bases match TRBD2. CDR1 and CDR2 from the germline V gene are DFQATT and SNEGSKA (reference sequence). The CDR3 loop spans 18 amino acids. With V trimmed by 6 bases and J by 4 bases, 15 bases remained unmatched.